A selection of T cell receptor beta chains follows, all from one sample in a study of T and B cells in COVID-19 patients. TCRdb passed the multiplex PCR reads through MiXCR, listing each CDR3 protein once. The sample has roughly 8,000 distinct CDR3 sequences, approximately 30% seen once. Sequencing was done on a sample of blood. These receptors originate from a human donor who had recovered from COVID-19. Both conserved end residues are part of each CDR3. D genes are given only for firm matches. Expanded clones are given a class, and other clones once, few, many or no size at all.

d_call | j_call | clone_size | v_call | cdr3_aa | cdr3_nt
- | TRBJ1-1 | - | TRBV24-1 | CATSNQLWAAQNTEAFF | TGTGCCACCAGTAACCAACTCTGGGCAGCGCAAAACACTGAAGCTTTCTTT
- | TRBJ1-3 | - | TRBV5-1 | CASSLDGRTSGNTIYF | TGCGCCAGCAGCTTGGATGGCCGGACCTCTGGAAACACCATATATTTT
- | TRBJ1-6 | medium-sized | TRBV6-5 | CASREGSYYNSPLHF | TGTGCCAGCAGGGAGGGAAGCTACTATAATTCACCCCTCCACTTT
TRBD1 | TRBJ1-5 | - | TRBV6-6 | CASRTSRTGGRGNQPQHF | TGTGCCAGCAGAACCTCCAGGACAGGGGGAAGAGGCAATCAGCCCCAGCATTTT
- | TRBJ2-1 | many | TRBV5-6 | CASSLYSSYNEQFF | TGTGCCAGCAGCCTCTACAGCTCCTACAATGAGCAGTTCTTC
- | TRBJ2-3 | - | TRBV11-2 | CASTPLDTQYF | TGTGCCAGCACCCCCCTCGATACGCAGTATTTT
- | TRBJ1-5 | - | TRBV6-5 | CASSYSKGGQPQHF | TGTGCCAGCAGTTACTCGAAAGGGGGGCAGCCCCAGCATTTT
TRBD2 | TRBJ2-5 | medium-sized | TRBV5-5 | CASSLTSGTVQETQYF | TGTGCCAGCAGCTTGACTAGCGGGACTGTGCAAGAGACCCAGTACTTC
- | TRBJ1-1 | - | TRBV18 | CASHGRWDEAFF | TGTGCCAGTCACGGAAGATGGGATGAAGCTTTCTTT
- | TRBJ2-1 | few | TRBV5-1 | CASSLGSGYNEQFF | TGCGCCAGCAGCTTGGGGTCAGGCTACAATGAGCAGTTCTTC
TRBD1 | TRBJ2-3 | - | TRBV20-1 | CSARGQGRTDTQYF | TGCAGTGCTAGAGGACAGGGAAGGACAGATACGCAGTATTTT
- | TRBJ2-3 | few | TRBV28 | CASEGLTDTQYF | TGTGCCAGCGAAGGACTAACAGATACGCAGTATTTT
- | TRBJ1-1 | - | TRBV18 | CASSPETPNTEAFF | TGTGCCAGCTCACCAGAAACCCCGAACACTGAAGCTTTCTTT
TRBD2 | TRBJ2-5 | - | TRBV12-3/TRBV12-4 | CASRTSGGPRETQYF | TGTGCCAGCAGAACTAGCGGGGGGCCTAGAGAGACCCAGTACTTC
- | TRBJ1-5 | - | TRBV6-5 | CASSYSIGVNQPQHF | TGTGCCAGCAGTTACTCAATAGGGGTCAATCAGCCCCAGCATTTT
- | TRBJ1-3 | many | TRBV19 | CATTETGGNTIYF | TGTGCCACCACAGAAACCGGGGGAAACACCATATATTTT